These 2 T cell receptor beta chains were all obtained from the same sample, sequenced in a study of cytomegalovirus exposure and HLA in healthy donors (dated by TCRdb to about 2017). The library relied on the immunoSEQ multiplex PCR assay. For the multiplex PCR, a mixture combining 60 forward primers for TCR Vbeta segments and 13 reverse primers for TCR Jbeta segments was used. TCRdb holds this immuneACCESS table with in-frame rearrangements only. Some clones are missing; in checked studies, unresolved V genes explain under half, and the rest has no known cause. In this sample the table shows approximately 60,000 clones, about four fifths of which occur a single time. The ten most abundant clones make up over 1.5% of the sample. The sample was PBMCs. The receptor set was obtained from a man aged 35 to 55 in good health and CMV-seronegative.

CDR3 protein: CASSPRGSWTEAFF. Here the CDR3 DNA reads TGTGCCAGCAGCCCTCGCGGGAGTTGGACTGAAGCTTTCTTT. The genes are TRBV27 and TRBJ1-1; D uncertain. The germline V gene has CDR1 MNHEY and CDR2 SMNVEV (reference sequence). The CDR3 length is 14 residues. Trimming removed 6 bases from V and 5 bases from J, with 16 bases in between.

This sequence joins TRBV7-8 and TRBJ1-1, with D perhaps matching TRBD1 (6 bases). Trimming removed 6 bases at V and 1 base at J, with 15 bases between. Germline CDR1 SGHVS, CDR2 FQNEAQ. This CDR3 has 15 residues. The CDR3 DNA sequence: TGTGCCAGCAGACGACGTGGGACAAGGAACACTGAAGCTTTCTTT. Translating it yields CASRRRGTRNTEAFF.